This T cell receptor beta chain was sequenced during a study of T-cell reconstitution after alpha-beta-depleted transplantation in children. Study-level results: By one year post-transplant, T-cell counts and diversity largely arose from T cells that were newly produced.

The CDR3 contains 15 residues. The V and J ends lost 0 bases and 9 bases respectively, with 18 bases between them. The germline gives CDR1 DFQATT, CDR2 SNEGSKA (reference sequence). Researchers prepared the TCRbeta library using unique molecular identifiers, the study reports. TCRdb itself ran the PCR reads through MiXCR, one entry per CDR3 protein. Here the sample spans under 850,000 distinct CDR3 sequences, over 10% being singletons. In regard to this clonotype: The target antigen is unknown.

The receptor was derived from a girl under 10 years old with congenital amegakaryocytic thrombocytopenia, due to receive a stem cell transplant. The chain is built from TRBV20-1 and TRBJ2-1, with D perhaps TRBD2 (5 bases). The sequenced sample was PBMCs, obtained before TCRalphabeta/CD19-depleted stem cell transplant. CDR3 protein: CSARDRGHDVFEQFF. CDR3 in DNA: TGCAGTGCTAGAGATCGAGGGCACGATGTATTTGAGCAGTTCTTC.